This T cell receptor (beta chain) was found in a study of blood T cell repertoires in COVID-19. The method was immunoSEQ multiplex PCR; TCRdb's version includes in-frame clones alone and lacks a portion of them. The sample includes 12,000 or so clones, roughly 87% of them seen just once. The CDR3 covers 16 residues. Germline values: CDR1 SGHTA, CDR2 FQGNSA. The J segment lost 5 bases and the V segment lost 5 bases, leaving 12 bases of the junction unmatched. This TCR derives from a man older than 75 with acute or convalescent COVID-19. The chain is built from TRBV7-2 and TRBJ2-5; 9 bases are shared with TRBD1. Input material: peripheral blood. CDR3 nucleotide sequence: TGTGCCAGCAGCCTTTTACAGGGGGCGGTAGCGGAGACCCAGTACTTC. Translation: CASSLLQGAVAETQYF.